The 25 T cell receptor beta chains listed next were all sequenced from one sample in a study of blood T cell repertoires in COVID-19 (TCRdb year 2020). Receptor libraries were prepared by the immunoSEQ multiplex PCR assay. TCRdb limited this immuneACCESS table to in-frame rearrangements with V and J called. A share of clones is missing; checked studies link under half to unresolved V genes, and the rest is unexplained. Present in this sample are roughly 260,000 clones, almost 90% of which were seen just once. 11% of the sample is taken by the ten largest. Sequenced: peripheral blood. The receptors shown here come from a woman in her 30s with COVID-19, enrolled during active disease.

The chain is built from TRBV2 and TRBJ1-2, with D uncertain. The germline V gene has CDR1 SNHLY and CDR2 FYNNEI. This CDR3 comprises 15 residues. V was cut by 0 bases and J by 6 bases, with 14 bases left in between. The CDR3 reads CASSEARRTSNGYTF. Here the CDR3 DNA reads TGTGCCAGCAGTGAAGCGCGCAGGACTTCCAATGGCTACACCTTC.

The CDR3, as DNA: TGTGCCAGCAGCGGTAGACATAGCTCCTACGAGCAGTACTTC. As protein: CASSGRHSSYEQYF. This chain connects TRBV7-2 to TRBJ2-7, with D unclear. The V gene's germline CDR1 is SGHTA and CDR2 FQGNSA. Trimming took off 5 bases at V and 0 bases at J, with 11 bases between the two ends. This CDR3 spans 14 amino acids.

The V gene is TRBV30, the J gene TRBJ1-6, with D unresolved. CDR3 length equals 14 residues. V lost 8 bases and J lost 3, with 14 bases in between. Germline-derived CDR1 and CDR2 are GTSNPN and SVGIG (reference sequence). The CDR3 sequence is CAGREASYNSPLHF. The CDR3 region has the DNA TGTGCCGGTCGGGAGGCAAGCTATAATTCACCCCTCCACTTT.

The rearrangement links TRBV23-1 to TRBJ2-2, with TRBD1 matching over 10 bases. TRBV23-1 is classed as an ORF, of uncertain function. Germline trimming cut 4 bases from V and 7 bases from J; bases unmatched to any gene: 15. The CDR3 has 18 residues. The CDR3 is CASSRDRGVKKGIGELFF. CDR3 nucleotides: TGCGCCAGCAGTCGGGACAGGGGAGTAAAGAAGGGAATCGGGGAGCTGTTTTTT.

The genes are TRBV2 and TRBJ1-2; the D gene is possibly TRBD1 (6 bases). Germline assignment: CDR1 SNHLY and CDR2 FYNNEI. The ends were cut back, 8 bases at V and 2 bases at J, with 12 bases in the middle. This CDR3 has 13 amino acids. As DNA, the CDR3 is TGTGCCAGCGGCCCAACAGGGAACTATGGCTACACCTTC. As protein: CASGPTGNYGYTF.

This clone was counted a single time. The genes are TRBV6-2 or TRBV6-3 and TRBJ2-4; possibly TRBD2 for D (5 bases). In germline, CDR1 is MNHEY, CDR2 SVGEGT. The CDR3 contains 15 residues. Trimming removed 3 bases at V and 3 bases at J, with 12 bases between. DNA of the CDR3: TGTGCCAGCAGTTATGGGAGTTGGGGCAAAAACATTCAGTACTTC. Protein product: CASSYGSWGKNIQYF.

The chain couples TRBV6-5 to TRBJ1-2, with D possibly being TRBD1 (5 bases). Between the trimmed V and J ends, which lost 8 bases and 3 bases, there was a span of 13 bases. The CDR3 has 13 amino acids. Germline V gives CDR1 MNHEY, CDR2 SVGAGI. The CDR3 DNA follows: TGTGCCAGCCGTCGTCGGGGGGACTATGGCTACACCTTC. It is translated as CASRRRGDYGYTF.

The CDR3 DNA reads TGTGCCTGGAGTGTACCCGGGACTAGCCGCTCCTACGAGCAGTACTTC. Translated: CAWSVPGTSRSYEQYF. This chain connects TRBV30 to TRBJ2-7, with 9 bases identical to TRBD2. The V gene end was trimmed by 0 bases and the J gene end by 0 bases; junction bases not matched to a gene: 6. CDR1 is GTSNPN and CDR2 is SVGIG in the germline V gene (reference sequence). This CDR3 region has 16 residues.

This clone was observed once. V is TRBV10-1 and J is TRBJ2-6; possible D gene TRBD1, 5 bases. The CDR3 totals 17 residues. CDR1 is WNHNN and CDR2 is SYGVQD in the germline V gene (reference sequence). The V and J ends lost 3 bases and 4 bases respectively, with 16 bases between them. The CDR3 DNA is TGCGCCAGCAGTGACCCTTATAGGGGTGTAGGGGCCAACGTCCTGACTTTC. This encodes CASSDPYRGVGANVLTF.

The chain couples TRBV9 to TRBJ2-1; 11 nucleotides agree with TRBD2. The CDR3 has 15 amino acids. The ends lost 0 bases at V and 8 bases at J; junction bases unmatched: 4. Germline V gives CDR1 SGDLS, CDR2 YYNGEE. CDR3 DNA: TGTGCCAGCAGCGTAGCTAGCGGGAGGCTCGATGAGCAGTTCTTC. This encodes CASSVASGRLDEQFF.

The chain carries TRBV7-2 and TRBJ2-1; 7 bases fit TRBD1. V shed 5 bases and J 10 bases; nucleotides not matched to a gene: 8. The CDR3 sequence is 13 residues long. Germline loops: CDR1 SGHTA, CDR2 FQGNSA. The CDR3 spells CASSLQGLREQFF. CDR3 nucleotide sequence: TGTGCCAGCAGCCTACAGGGGCTCCGAGAGCAGTTCTTC. Full variable domain (remainder filled in from reference TRBV7-2 and TRBJ2-1): GAGVSQSPSNKVTEKGKDVELRCDPISGHTALYWYRQSLGQGLEFLIYFQGNSAPDKSGLPSDRFSAERTGGSVSTLTIQRTQQEDSAVYLCASSLQGLREQFFGPGTRLTVL.

The V and J genes are TRBV9 and TRBJ2-1; 8 nucleotides align to TRBD1. This CDR3 contains 16 residues. Trimming cost V 0 bases and J 4 bases; bases outside gene matches: 6. Germline CDR1 SGDLS, CDR2 YYNGEE. In DNA form, the CDR3 reads TGTGCCAGCAGCGTAGATTCAGGGGGCAGGTACAATGAGCAGTTCTTC. It codes for CASSVDSGGRYNEQFF.

The V call is TRBV20-1, the J call TRBJ1-2; TRBD1 is a possible D gene (6 bases). V was cut by 6 bases and J by 5 bases, with 16 bases left in between. Per germline, CDR1 DFQATT and CDR2 SNEGSKA (reference sequence). The CDR3 sequence is 13 residues long. The CDR3: CSASSRGGYGYTF. The CDR3 coding sequence is TGCAGTGCGAGTTCGAGAGGGGGATATGGCTACACCTTC.

The CDR3 region has the DNA TGTGCCAGCAGCGGAGCGAACCCTGACAGGAACTATGGCTACACCTTC. The encoded protein is CASSGANPDRNYGYTF. The chain uses TRBV7-9 and TRBJ1-2; D may be TRBD1 (6 bases). V was shortened by 5 bases and J by 2 bases, with 18 bases between the two germline ends. The length of the CDR3 is 16 residues. The germline V gene has CDR1 SEHNR and CDR2 FQNEAQ (reference sequence).

V is TRBV5-1 and J is TRBJ2-6; perhaps TRBD2 as D (6 bases). This CDR3 comprises 18 residues. Trimming removed 0 bases from V and 1 base from J, with 14 bases in between. Germline V gene sequence: CDR1 SGHRS, CDR2 YFSETQ. CDR3 sequence: CASSLAVRGSSGANVLTF. For the CDR3, the DNA is TGCGCCAGCAGCTTGGCAGTTCGGGGGTCGTCTGGGGCCAACGTCCTGACTTTC.

The chain joins TRBV28 to TRBJ2-5; D remains unclear. From germline, CDR1 is MDHEN and CDR2 SYDVKM. The CDR3 extends over 14 amino acids. The V end lost 0 bases, the J end lost 5 bases, and 10 bases lay between the germline ends. The CDR3 DNA reads as TGTGCCAGCAGTTTATGGGGCAGGTCCGAGACCCAGTACTTC. This translates into CASSLWGRSETQYF. Full variable domain (outside the CDR3, taken from reference TRBV28 and TRBJ2-5): DVKVTQSSRYLVKRTGEKVFLECVQDMDHENMFWYRQDPGLGLRLIYFSYDVKMKEKGDIPEGYSVSREKKERFSLILESASTNQTSMYLCASSLWGRSETQYFGPGTRLLVL.

This clone was found once. Here the CDR3 DNA reads TGTGCCAGCAGGCTGGGACTAGCGGGAGGGGTCGGGGAGCTGTTTTTT. Translation: CASRLGLAGGVGELFF. The chain combines TRBV2 with TRBJ2-2; 16 nucleotides match TRBD2. This CDR3 has 16 residues. The germline gives CDR1 SNHLY, CDR2 FYNNEI. Trimming took 6 bases from V and 7 from J; bases not matched to a gene: 5.

The chain links TRBV4-2 to TRBJ1-2; D gene unclear. The V and J ends lost 0 bases and 0 bases respectively, with 5 bases between them. The CDR3 has 14 amino acids. Germline CDR1 and CDR2: LGHNA and YNFKEQ. The CDR3 region has the DNA TGTGCCAGCAGCCAAGAAGCGGCTAACTATGGCTACACCTTC. It translates to CASSQEAANYGYTF.

The chain links TRBV5-1 to TRBJ2-7, with D possibly TRBD1 on 6 matching bases. V was cut by 4 bases and J by 0 bases, with 14 bases left in between. Looked up from germline, CDR1 is SGHRS and CDR2 is YFSETQ. The CDR3 is made up of 15 amino acids. CDR3 loop: CASSPLQGSSYEQYF. The CDR3 nucleotides are TGCGCCAGCAGCCCTCTACAGGGTTCCTCCTACGAGCAGTACTTC. Combining the CDR3 with reference TRBV5-1 and TRBJ2-7 gives the whole variable domain KAGVTQTPRYLIKTRGQQVTLSCSPISGHRSVSWYQQTPGQGLQFLFEYFSETQRNKGNFPGRFSGRQFSNSRSEMNVSTLELGDSALYLCASSPLQGSSYEQYFGPGTRLTVT.

The J gene is TRBJ1-5, the V gene TRBV28, with D perhaps matching TRBD1 (5 bases). Per germline, CDR1 MDHEN and CDR2 SYDVKM. With 5 bases removed from V and 3 bases from J, the gap between germline ends came to 14 bases. The CDR3 is 15 residues long. The CDR3 region has the DNA TGTGCCAGCAGTGCCCCGATGGGGCACAATCAGCCCCAGCATTTT. It translates to CASSAPMGHNQPQHF.

J is TRBJ1-2 and V is TRBV30; D unclear. V was pared by 0 bases and J by 4 bases, with 18 bases between. In germline, CDR1 is GTSNPN, CDR2 SVGIG (reference sequence). This CDR3 has 16 residues. CDR3 DNA: TGTGCCTGGAGTGTAGTCGTGACACGGCTCACCTATGGCTACACCTTC. Amino acids: CAWSVVVTRLTYGYTF.

The DNA of the CDR3 is TGTGCCAGCAGCCCGGGGGGAGGGCCGCGGGAGACCCAGTACTTC. It translates to CASSPGGGPRETQYF. This chain uses TRBV11-2 with TRBJ2-5, with TRBD2 matching 7 bases. This CDR3 spans 15 amino acids. The germline V gene encodes CDR1 SGHAT and CDR2 FQNNGV. With 5 bases clipped from V and 5 bases from J, the junction kept 11 bases outside the gene matches.

In DNA, the CDR3 is TGTGCCAGTAGTGTCAGGGGATTGGACACTGAAGCTTTCTTT. Protein product: CASSVRGLDTEAFF. The chain joins TRBV19 to TRBJ1-1; the D gene is possibly TRBD1 (6 bases). The CDR3 covers 14 residues. Germline values: CDR1 LNHDA, CDR2 SQIVND (reference sequence). Trimming took 5 bases from V and 3 from J, leaving 13 bases between them.

This rearrangement joins TRBV11-3 to TRBJ2-7; 9 bases line up with TRBD1. V shed 5 bases, J shed 4 bases, and the junction held 6 bases outside the gene matches. Germline V gene sequence: CDR1 SGHNT, CDR2 YENEEA. The CDR3 is made up of 14 amino acids. The CDR3 loop reads CASSPGQGRYEQYF. The CDR3 region has the DNA TGTGCCAGCAGCCCCGGACAGGGGCGGTACGAGCAGTACTTC. Full variable domain (missing parts from reference TRBV11-3 and TRBJ2-7): EAGVVQSPRYKIIEKKQPVAFWCNPISGHNTLYWYLQNLGQGPELLIRYENEEAVDDSQLPKDRFSAERLKGVDSTLKIQPAELGDSAVYLCASSPGQGRYEQYFGPGTRLTVT.

The chain carries TRBV19 and TRBJ1-5; 8 bases match TRBD1. With V trimmed by 8 bases and J by 2 bases, 5 bases remained unmatched. The CDR3 has 14 residues. The germline V gene encodes CDR1 LNHDA and CDR2 SQIVND (reference sequence). CDR3 in amino acids: CASDRGLGNQPQHF. Written as DNA, the CDR3 is TGTGCCAGTGACAGGGGTTTGGGCAATCAGCCCCAGCATTTT.